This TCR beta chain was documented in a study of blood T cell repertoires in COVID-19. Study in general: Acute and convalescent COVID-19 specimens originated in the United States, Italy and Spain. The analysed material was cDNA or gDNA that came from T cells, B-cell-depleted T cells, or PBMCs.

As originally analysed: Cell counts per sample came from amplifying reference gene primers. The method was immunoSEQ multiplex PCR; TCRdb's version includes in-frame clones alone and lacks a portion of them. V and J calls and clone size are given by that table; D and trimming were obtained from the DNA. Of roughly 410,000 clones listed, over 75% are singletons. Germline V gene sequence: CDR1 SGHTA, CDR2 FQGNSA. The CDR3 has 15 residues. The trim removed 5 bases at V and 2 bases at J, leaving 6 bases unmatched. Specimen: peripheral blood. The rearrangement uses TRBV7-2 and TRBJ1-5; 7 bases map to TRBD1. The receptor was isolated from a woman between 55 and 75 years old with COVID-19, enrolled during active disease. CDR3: CASSLETGRNQPQHF. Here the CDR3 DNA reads TGTGCCAGCAGCCTCGAGACAGGGCGCAATCAGCCCCAGCATTTT.